These 16 T cell receptor beta chains came from one sample sequenced in a study of low-dose radiotherapy and immunotherapy resistance in tumors. Alpha- and beta-chain coverage of first-strand cDNA came from TRAV- and TRBV-specific primers. The authors amplified TCRs for 15 to 25 PCR cycles with a constant-region primer and a V-primer adapter. TCRdb ran MiXCR on the reads and lists one entry per CDR3 protein. The repertoire holds 64,000 or so distinct CDR3 sequences, with around 27% as singletons. Time point reported: before trial treatment. The specimen comprised PBMCs, sampled before treatment. Every receptor here comes from a male donor with rectosigmoid adenocarcinoma.

This clonotype was observed many times. The rearrangement joins TRBV7-9 to TRBJ1-1, with a weak D call TRBD1 (5 bases). Germline CDR1 SEHNR, CDR2 FQNEAQ (reference sequence). Trimming stripped 5 bases from V and 0 bases from J, with 16 bases between. CDR3 length: 16 amino acids. CDR3 sequence: CASSNGTQGMNTEAFF. CDR3 coding DNA: TGTGCCAGCAGCAATGGGACGCAGGGAATGAACACTGAAGCTTTCTTT.

A remark on this clonotype: This likely reflects a read error, since a far larger clone is one base away. The chain combines TRBV11-2 with TRBJ2-7, with 7 bases aligning to TRBD2. The CDR3 covers 15 residues. Germline V gene lookup returns CDR1 SGHAT and CDR2 FQNNGV. V lost 5 bases, J lost 7 bases, and 14 bases stayed unmatched. The CDR3 bases are TGTGCCAGCAGCCTCGTTTCGGGGGGAGGCGATGAGCAGTACTTC. Protein product: CASSLVSGGGDEQYF.

This clonotype came up many times. The chain uses TRBV7-9 and TRBJ2-3; 10 bases are shared with TRBD1. Germline V lookup: CDR1 SEHNR, CDR2 FQNEAQ (reference sequence). The V and J ends lost 1 base and 2 bases, in that order; junction bases with no gene match: 6. This CDR3 comprises 17 residues. In DNA form, the CDR3 reads TGTGCCAGCAGCTTAGTAGACAGGGGGCCCCCCACAGATACGCAGTATTTT. It specifies CASSLVDRGPPTDTQYF.

Of note for this clonotype: A far larger clone is just one base off, so this is likely a read error. The chain uses TRBV28 and TRBJ2-1, with D possibly being TRBD2 (6 bases). Germline V gives CDR1 MDHEN, CDR2 SYDVKM. The ends were cut back, 1 base at V and 13 bases at J, with 23 bases in the middle. The CDR3 sequence is 16 residues long. The chain's CDR3 is CASSLSGTPGGETQFF. The DNA of the CDR3 is TGTGCCAGCAGTTTATCAGGGACCCCCGGAGGGGAGACCCAGTTCTTC. Complete variable domain (other parts from reference TRBV28 and TRBJ2-1): DVKVTQSSRYLVKRTGEKVFLECVQDMDHENMFWYRQDPGLGLRLIYFSYDVKMKEKGDIPEGYSVSREKKERFSLILESASTNQTSMYLCASSLSGTPGGETQFFGPGTRLTVL.

This clonotype was seen many times. This chain uses TRBV4-3 with TRBJ2-5; no clear D. The germline V gene has CDR1 LGHNA and CDR2 YSLEER. The CDR3 runs 15 residues. Trimming shortened V by 4 bases and J by 5 bases, and 17 bases separated the two germline ends. The CDR3 sequence: CASSRPETKTETQYF. CDR3 DNA sequence: TGCGCCAGCAGCCGCCCTGAGACAAAGACCGAGACCCAGTACTTC.

This clonotype was recorded at least ten times. The V gene is TRBV6-2 or TRBV6-3, the J gene TRBJ2-1; D may correspond to TRBD1 or TRBD2 (5 bases each). The CDR3 spans 12 residues. Germline CDR1 and CDR2: MNHEY and SVGEGT. Trimming shortened V by 3 bases and J by 10 bases, and 10 bases separated the two germline ends. The CDR3 coding sequence is TGTGCCAGCAGTTATTTCCGGGACGAGCAGTTCTTC. As protein: CASSYFRDEQFF.

This clonotype was counted ten times or more. This chain joins TRBV4-2 and TRBJ2-5; D gene uncertain. From germline, CDR1 is LGHNA and CDR2 YNFKEQ. V lost 6 bases to trimming and J lost 5 bases, with 16 bases between them. This CDR3 has 14 amino acids. The CDR3 DNA is TGTGCCAGCAGTCCCGGGCCCCCAGCGGAGACCCAGTACTTC. Its translation is CASSPGPPAETQYF.

This clonotype was seen many times. The chain is built from TRBV7-2 and TRBJ2-7, with 8 positions matching TRBD2. CDR1 and CDR2 (germline): SGHTA, FQGNSA. J was trimmed by 2 bases and V by 8 bases; bases with no gene match: 8. CDR3 length equals 14 residues. The chain's CDR3 is CASAVSGGAYEQYF. In nucleotides, the CDR3 is TGTGCCAGCGCTGTAAGCGGGGGAGCCTACGAGCAGTACTTC.

At least ten counts were recorded for this clonotype. This chain connects TRBV6-8 to TRBJ1-2, with D hard to call. The CDR3 spans 16 residues. Trimming took off 2 bases at V and 6 bases at J, with 19 bases between the two ends. CDR1 and CDR2 (germline): MNHGY, SAAAGT. CDR3 sequence (DNA): TGTGCCAGCAGTTACGGTCGCTCGGGCCCTTTGGATGGCTACACCTTC. Residues: CASSYGRSGPLDGYTF.

The chain is built from TRBV3-1 and TRBJ2-1; D is ambiguous. Trimming took off 1 base at V and 5 bases at J, with 12 bases between the two ends. Germline values: CDR1 LGHDT, CDR2 YNNKEL (reference sequence). CDR3 length: 15 amino acids. The CDR3 DNA reads TGTGCCAGCAGCCAAGCTGAGTCCGGAAACAATGAGCAGTTCTTC. It codes for CASSQAESGNNEQFF.

This rearrangement joins TRBV4-2 to TRBJ2-7; TRBD2 aligns across 15 bases. Germline values: CDR1 LGHNA, CDR2 YNFKEQ. The CDR3 totals 19 residues. V was pared by 2 bases and J by 2 bases, with 10 bases of the junction left unmatched. The CDR3 region is CASSQYGTSGRLLTYEQYF. The CDR3 DNA sequence: TGTGCCAGCAGCCAATACGGGACTAGCGGGAGGCTTTTAACCTACGAGCAGTACTTC.

This clonotype was observed a single time. The genes are TRBV7-2 and TRBJ2-7; 8 bases map to TRBD2. Per the germline V gene, CDR1 is SGHTA and CDR2 is FQGNSA. Germline trimming cut 5 bases from V and 7 bases from J; bases unmatched to any gene: 10. The CDR3 contains 14 residues. CDR3 sequence: CASSPTGGYNEQYF. Written as DNA, the CDR3 is TGTGCCAGCAGCCCTACGGGAGGGTACAATGAGCAGTACTTC.

The chain is built from TRBV6-2 or TRBV6-3 and TRBJ1-5, with 8 bases identical to TRBD1. This CDR3 is 14 amino acids long. V gave up 5 bases and J gave up 4 bases; unmatched junction bases: 4. Looked up from germline, CDR1 is MNHEY and CDR2 is SVGEGT. Written as DNA, the CDR3 is TGTGCCAGCAGTCCGCGACAGGGGAATCAGCCCCAGCATTTT. It translates to CASSPRQGNQPQHF.

Concerning this clonotype itself: This likely came from a read error, as a far larger clone is one base away. The chain employs TRBV7-2 and TRBJ2-7, with 10 bases lining up with TRBD2. Germline CDR1 and CDR2: SGHTA and FQGNSA. This CDR3 contains 16 residues. V gave up 5 bases and J gave up 7 bases; unmatched junction bases: 14. The CDR3 here is CASSPSRTSGNNEQYF. CDR3 nucleotides: TGTGCCAGCAGCCCCTCGCGGACTAGCGGTAACAATGAGCAGTACTTC.

This clonotype came up many times. Relative to the germline gene, one junction end is altered; a read error may explain this. V gene TRBV12-3 or TRBV12-4 combines with J gene TRBJ1-2; the match to TRBD1 covers 7 bases. The CDR3 has 9 residues. CDR3 amino acids: CASSARDSF. CDR3 bases: TGTGCCAGCAGTGCCCGGGACAGCTTC.

About this clonotype: A far larger clone lies a single base away; this is likely a read error. The V and J genes are TRBV28 and TRBJ2-5; D is undetermined. The germline V gene has CDR1 MDHEN and CDR2 SYDVKM. This CDR3 is 11 amino acids long. Trimming left V 7 bases short and J 11 bases short, with 14 bases between. The CDR3 nucleotides read TGTGCCAGCATATTCCACAATGAGCAGTACTTC. Its translation is CASIFHNEQYF.